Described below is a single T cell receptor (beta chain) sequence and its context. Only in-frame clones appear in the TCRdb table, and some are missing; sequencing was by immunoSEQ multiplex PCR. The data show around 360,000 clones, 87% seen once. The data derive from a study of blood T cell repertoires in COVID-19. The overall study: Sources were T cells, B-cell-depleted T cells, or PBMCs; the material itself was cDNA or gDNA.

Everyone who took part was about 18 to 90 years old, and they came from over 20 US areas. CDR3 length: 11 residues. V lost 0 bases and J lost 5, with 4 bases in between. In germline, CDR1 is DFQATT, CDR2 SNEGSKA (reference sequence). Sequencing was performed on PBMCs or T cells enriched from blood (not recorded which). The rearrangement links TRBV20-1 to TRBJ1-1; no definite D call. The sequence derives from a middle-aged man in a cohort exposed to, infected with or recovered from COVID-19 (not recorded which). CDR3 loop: CSARERTEAFF. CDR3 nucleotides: TGCAGTGCTAGAGAGAGGACTGAAGCTTTCTTT.